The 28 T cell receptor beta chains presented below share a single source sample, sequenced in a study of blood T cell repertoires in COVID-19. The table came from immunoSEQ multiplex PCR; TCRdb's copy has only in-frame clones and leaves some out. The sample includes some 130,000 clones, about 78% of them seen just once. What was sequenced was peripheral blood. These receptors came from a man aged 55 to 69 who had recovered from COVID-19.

The CDR3 DNA is TGTGCCAGTAGTATAGGTCCAGGCTCGGCCTACGAGCAGTACTTC. Residues: CASSIGPGSAYEQYF. This chain links TRBV19 with TRBJ2-7; D gene unclear. This CDR3 is 15 amino acids long. V lost 1 base to trimming and J lost 2 bases, with 12 bases between them. CDR1 is LNHDA, CDR2 SQIVND, per germline (reference sequence).

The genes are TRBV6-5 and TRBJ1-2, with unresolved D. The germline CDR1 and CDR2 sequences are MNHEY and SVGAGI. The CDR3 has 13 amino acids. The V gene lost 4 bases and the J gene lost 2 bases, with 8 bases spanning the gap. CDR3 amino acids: CASSFNTNYGYTF. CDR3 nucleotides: TGTGCCAGCAGTTTTAACACCAACTATGGCTACACCTTC.

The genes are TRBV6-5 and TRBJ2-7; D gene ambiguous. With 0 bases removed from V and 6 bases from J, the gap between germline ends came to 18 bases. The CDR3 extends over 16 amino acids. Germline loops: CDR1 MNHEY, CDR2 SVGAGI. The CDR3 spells CASSYSFRASEVEQYF. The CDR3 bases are TGTGCCAGCAGTTACTCGTTCCGCGCATCCGAGGTCGAGCAGTACTTC.

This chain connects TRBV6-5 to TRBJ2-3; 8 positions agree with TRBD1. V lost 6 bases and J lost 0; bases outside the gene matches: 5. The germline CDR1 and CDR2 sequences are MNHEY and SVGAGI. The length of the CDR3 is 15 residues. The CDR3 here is CASSTTGVSTDTQYF. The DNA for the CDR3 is TGTGCCAGCAGCACGACAGGGGTTAGCACAGATACGCAGTATTTT.

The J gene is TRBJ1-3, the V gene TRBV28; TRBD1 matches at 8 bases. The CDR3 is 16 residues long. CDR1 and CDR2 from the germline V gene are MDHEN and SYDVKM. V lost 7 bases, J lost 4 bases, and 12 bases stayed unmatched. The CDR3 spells CASKLGQGAFGNTIYF. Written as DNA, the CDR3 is TGTGCCAGCAAACTTGGGCAGGGGGCCTTCGGAAACACCATATATTTT.

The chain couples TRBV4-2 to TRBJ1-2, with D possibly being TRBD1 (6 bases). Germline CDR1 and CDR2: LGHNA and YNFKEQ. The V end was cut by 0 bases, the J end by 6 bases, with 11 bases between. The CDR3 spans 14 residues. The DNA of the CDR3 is TGTGCCAGCAGCCAAGAACAGGGAGGGAATGGCTACACCTTC. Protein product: CASSQEQGGNGYTF.

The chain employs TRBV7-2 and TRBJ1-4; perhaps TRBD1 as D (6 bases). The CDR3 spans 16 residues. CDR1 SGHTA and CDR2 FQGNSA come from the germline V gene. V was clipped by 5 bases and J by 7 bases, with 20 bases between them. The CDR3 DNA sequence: TGTGCCAGCAGCCCTAGCCGGACAGTTTCTAGTGAAAAACTGTTTTTT. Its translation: CASSPSRTVSSEKLFF.

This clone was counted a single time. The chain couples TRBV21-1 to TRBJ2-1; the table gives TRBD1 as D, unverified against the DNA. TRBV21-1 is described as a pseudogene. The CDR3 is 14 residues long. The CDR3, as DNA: TGTGCCAGCAGCAAAGGGACATCTTACGGTGGGCAGTTCTTC. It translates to CASSKGTSYGGQFF.

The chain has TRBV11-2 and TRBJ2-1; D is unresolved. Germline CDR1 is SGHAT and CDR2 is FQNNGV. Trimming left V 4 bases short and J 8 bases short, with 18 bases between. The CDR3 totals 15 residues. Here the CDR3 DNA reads TGTGCCAGCAGCTCCGAGCCCCGGGTAGGCGATGAGCAGTTCTTC. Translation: CASSSEPRVGDEQFF.

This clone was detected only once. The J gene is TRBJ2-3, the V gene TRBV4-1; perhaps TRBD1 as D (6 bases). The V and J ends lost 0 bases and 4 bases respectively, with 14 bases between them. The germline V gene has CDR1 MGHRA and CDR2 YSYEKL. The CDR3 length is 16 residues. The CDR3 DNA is TGCGCCAGCAGCCAAGATACAGGGTATATTGCAGATACGCAGTATTTT. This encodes CASSQDTGYIADTQYF.

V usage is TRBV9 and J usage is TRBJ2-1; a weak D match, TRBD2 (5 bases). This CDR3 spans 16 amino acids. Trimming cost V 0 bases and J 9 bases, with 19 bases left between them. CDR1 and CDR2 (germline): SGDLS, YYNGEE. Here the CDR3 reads CASSVDGGQNRGEQFF. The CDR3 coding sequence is TGTGCCAGCAGCGTAGATGGCGGGCAAAACCGTGGTGAGCAGTTCTTC.

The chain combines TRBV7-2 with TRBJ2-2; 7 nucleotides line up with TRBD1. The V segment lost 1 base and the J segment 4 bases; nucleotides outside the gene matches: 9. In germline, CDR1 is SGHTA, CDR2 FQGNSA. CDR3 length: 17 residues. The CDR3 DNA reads TGTGCCAGCAGCTTAGGGGGACAGTCGTCGGCCACCGGGGAGCTGTTTTTT. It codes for CASSLGGQSSATGELFF.

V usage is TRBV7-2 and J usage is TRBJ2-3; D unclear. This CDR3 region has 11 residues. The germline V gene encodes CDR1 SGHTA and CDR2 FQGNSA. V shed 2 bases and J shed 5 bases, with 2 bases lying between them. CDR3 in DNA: TGTGCCAGCAGCTTACAAGATACGCAGTATTTT. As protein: CASSLQDTQYF.

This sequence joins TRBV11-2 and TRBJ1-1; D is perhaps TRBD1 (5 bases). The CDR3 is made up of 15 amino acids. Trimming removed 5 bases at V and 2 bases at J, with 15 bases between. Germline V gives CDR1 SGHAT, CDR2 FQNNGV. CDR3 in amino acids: CASSVLSGGNTEAFF. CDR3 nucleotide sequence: TGTGCCAGCAGCGTCCTCTCGGGGGGAAACACTGAAGCTTTCTTT.

In DNA form, the CDR3 reads TGTGCCAGCAGCTCCACTAGCGGGCACACCGGGGAGCTGTTTTTT. This codes for CASSSTSGHTGELFF. The V and J genes are TRBV7-2 and TRBJ2-2; 9 bases are shared with TRBD2. V was pared by 4 bases and J by 3 bases, with 3 bases of the junction left unmatched. This CDR3 has 15 amino acids. From germline, CDR1 is SGHTA and CDR2 FQGNSA.

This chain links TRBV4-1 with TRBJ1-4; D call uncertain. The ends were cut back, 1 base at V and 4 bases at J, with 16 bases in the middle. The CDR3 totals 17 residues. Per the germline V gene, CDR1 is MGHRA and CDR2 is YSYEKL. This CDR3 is CASSQGKGPSGNEKLFF. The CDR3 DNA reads TGCGCCAGCAGCCAAGGGAAAGGTCCCTCGGGTAATGAAAAACTGTTTTTT.

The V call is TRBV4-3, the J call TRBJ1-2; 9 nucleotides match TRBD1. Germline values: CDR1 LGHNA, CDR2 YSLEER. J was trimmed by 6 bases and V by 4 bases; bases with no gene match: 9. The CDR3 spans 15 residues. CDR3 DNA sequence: TGCGCCAGCAGCCTTTACAGGGGGCTCACTGATGGCTACACCTTC. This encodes CASSLYRGLTDGYTF.

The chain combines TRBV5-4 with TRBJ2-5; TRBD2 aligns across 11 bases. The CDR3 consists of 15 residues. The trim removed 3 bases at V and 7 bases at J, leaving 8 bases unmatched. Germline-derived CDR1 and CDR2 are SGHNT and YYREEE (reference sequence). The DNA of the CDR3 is TGTGCCAGCAGCTACCGGACTAGCGGGCTGGTGACCCAGTACTTC. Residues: CASSYRTSGLVTQYF.

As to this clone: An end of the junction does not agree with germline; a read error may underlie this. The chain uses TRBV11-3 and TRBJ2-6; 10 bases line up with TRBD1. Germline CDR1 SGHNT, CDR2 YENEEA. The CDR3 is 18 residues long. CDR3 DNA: TGTGCCAGCAGCCTAGACAGGGGGCTAGGCTCTGGGGCCAACGTCCTGACTTTC. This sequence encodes CASSLDRGLGSGANVLTF. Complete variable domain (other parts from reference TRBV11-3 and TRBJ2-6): EAGVVQSPRYKIIEKKQPVAFWCNPISGHNTLYWYLQNLGQGPELLIRYENEEAVDDSQLPKDRFSAERLKGVDSTLKIQPAELGDSAVYLCASSLDRGLGSGANVLTFGAGSRLTVL.

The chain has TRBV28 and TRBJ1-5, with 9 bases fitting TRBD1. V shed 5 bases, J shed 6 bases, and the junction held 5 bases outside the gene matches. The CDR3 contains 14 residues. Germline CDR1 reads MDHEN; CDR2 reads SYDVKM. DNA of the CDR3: TGTGCCAGCAGTAGGGACAGGGCTGTTCAGCCCCAGCATTTT. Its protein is CASSRDRAVQPQHF.

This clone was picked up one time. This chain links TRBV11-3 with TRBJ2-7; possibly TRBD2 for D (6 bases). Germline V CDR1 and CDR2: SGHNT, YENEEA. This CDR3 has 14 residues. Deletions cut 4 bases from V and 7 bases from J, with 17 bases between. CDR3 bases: TGTGCCAGCAGCTCCGGGACTGGGAAATGGGAGCAGTACTTC. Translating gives CASSSGTGKWEQYF.

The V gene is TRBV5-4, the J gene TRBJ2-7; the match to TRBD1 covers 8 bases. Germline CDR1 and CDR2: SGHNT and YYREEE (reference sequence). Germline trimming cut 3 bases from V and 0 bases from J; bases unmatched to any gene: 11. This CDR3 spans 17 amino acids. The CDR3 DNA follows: TGTGCCAGCAGCTCCGTCTCCTCGACAGGGGCCTCCTACGAGCAGTACTTC. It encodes CASSSVSSTGASYEQYF.

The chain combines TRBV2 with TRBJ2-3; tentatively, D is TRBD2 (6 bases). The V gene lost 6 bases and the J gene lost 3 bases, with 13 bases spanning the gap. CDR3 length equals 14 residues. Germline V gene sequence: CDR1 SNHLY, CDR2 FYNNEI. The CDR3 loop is CASRIGSVTDTQYF. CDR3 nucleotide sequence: TGTGCCAGCAGAATCGGGAGCGTGACAGATACGCAGTATTTT.

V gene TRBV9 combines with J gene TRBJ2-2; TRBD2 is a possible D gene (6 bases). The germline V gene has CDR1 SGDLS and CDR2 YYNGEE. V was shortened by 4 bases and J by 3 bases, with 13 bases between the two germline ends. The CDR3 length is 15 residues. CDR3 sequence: CASSSPTRDTGELFF. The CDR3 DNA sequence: TGTGCCAGCAGCTCCCCGACTAGAGACACCGGGGAGCTGTTTTTT.

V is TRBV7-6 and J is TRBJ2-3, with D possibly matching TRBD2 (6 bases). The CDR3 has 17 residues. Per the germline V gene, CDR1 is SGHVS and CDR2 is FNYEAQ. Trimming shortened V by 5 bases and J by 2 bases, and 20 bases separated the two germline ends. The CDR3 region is CASSPRGGTFLTDTQYF. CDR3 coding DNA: TGTGCCAGCAGCCCCCGAGGCGGGACTTTCCTCACAGATACGCAGTATTTT.

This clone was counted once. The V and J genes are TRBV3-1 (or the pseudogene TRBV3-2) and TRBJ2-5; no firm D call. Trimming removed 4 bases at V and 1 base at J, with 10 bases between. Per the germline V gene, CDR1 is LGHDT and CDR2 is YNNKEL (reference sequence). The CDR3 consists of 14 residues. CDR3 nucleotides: TGTGCCAGCAGCCGAAGCGCACCCCAAGAGACCCAGTACTTC. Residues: CASSRSAPQETQYF.

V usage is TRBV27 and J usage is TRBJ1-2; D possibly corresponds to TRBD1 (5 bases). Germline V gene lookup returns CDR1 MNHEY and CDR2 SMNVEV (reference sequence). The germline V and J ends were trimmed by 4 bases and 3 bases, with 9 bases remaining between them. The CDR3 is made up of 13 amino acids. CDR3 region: CASSSGGDYGYTF. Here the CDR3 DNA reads TGTGCCAGCAGTTCGGGGGGGGACTATGGCTACACCTTC.

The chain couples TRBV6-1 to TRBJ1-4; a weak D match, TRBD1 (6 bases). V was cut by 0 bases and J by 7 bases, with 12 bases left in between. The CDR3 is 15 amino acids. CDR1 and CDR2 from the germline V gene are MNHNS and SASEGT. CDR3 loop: CASSEARGTGEKLFF. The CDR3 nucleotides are TGTGCCAGCAGTGAAGCGAGGGGGACGGGTGAAAAACTGTTTTTT.